Described below is a single TCR beta chain sequence and its context. No antigen is known for it. The source of the sample is a study of Ad26.COV2.S vaccination and SARS-CoV-2 variants. Across the study: Donor was in the COV1001 Ad26.COV2.S trial arm. The authors gave Ad26.COV2.S intramuscularly, either once or twice 56 days apart.

General study points: Spike-specific TCR breadth was greater in vaccine than placebo recipients.

Method: immunoSEQ multiplex PCR; TCRdb's copy keeps in-frame clones and lacks some. The sample contains about 390,000 clones, around nine tenths of which appear only once. Treatment denoted: about 20 received Ad26.COV2.S at low or high dose, single or two shots; about 5 received placebo; per-sample allocation not given. Day 63 after the first vaccine or placebo injection was the time point for sampling. The sequences come from peripheral blood, collected in a trial of Ad26.COV2.S vaccine versus placebo. The receptor was derived from a person between 18 and 60 years old who received the Ad26.COV2.S COVID-19 vaccine or a placebo.

CDR3 region: CASSIWGANYGYTF. The CDR3 coding sequence is TGTGCCAGTAGTATTTGGGGAGCTAACTATGGCTACACCTTC. The chain uses TRBV19 and TRBJ1-2; D unclear. V was trimmed by 3 bases and J by 0 bases, leaving 8 bases between them. The germline CDR1 and CDR2 sequences are LNHDA and SQIVND (reference sequence). The CDR3 has 14 amino acids.